This T cell receptor (beta chain) is from a study of identifying expanded T cells in peripheral blood. CDR1 and CDR2 (germline): SGHDT, YYEEEE. V was clipped by 2 bases and J by 2 bases, with 7 bases between them. The CDR3 spans 13 residues. Study results and caveats: Across healthy donors, higher total template counts meant significantly greater roughly two-week count variance. Over about two and four weeks, about 17 and 20 clones changed, versus around 1.3 between replicates.

In regard to this clone: The antigen remains undetermined.

No infections or other immune events were documented during collection. Measured with immunoSEQ multiplex PCR; TCRdb has only the in-frame clones, and not every one. This table holds 81,000 or so clones, roughly 89% found once. This chain joins TRBV5-6 and TRBJ1-1; D gene uncertain. The sequenced material came from blood. The clonotype was recovered from a person between 18 and 75 years old in good health. In DNA, the CDR3 is TGTGCCAGCAGCTTAAATTATAACACTGAAGCTTTCTTT. This encodes CASSLNYNTEAFF. The full variable domain, rest sourced from reference TRBV5-6 and TRBJ1-1, is DAGVTQSPTHLIKTRGQQVTLRCSPKSGHDTVSWYQQALGQGPQFIFQYYEEEERQRGNFPDRFSGHQFPNYSSELNVNALLLGDSALYLCASSLNYNTEAFFGQGTRLTVV.